The 17 T cell receptor beta chains below all came from one sample that was sequenced in a study of blood T cells in healthy people across ages. With a J-beta primer mix and a sample-barcoded 5' primer, a second PCR ran roughly 6 to 12 cycles. Each CDR3 protein gets one entry after TCRdb re-called the 5' RACE reads with MiXCR. Here the sample spans approximately 800,000 distinct CDR3 sequences, 62% being singletons. Sample: blood. The receptors come from a man aged 30-40 years in good health.

This clonotype was seen just once. The CDR3, as DNA: TGTGCCAGCACCAGTGAAACCACTGAAGCTTTCTTT. As protein: CASTSETTEAFF. The chain is built from TRBV5-6 and TRBJ1-1; no firm D call. CDR1 and CDR2 from the germline V gene are SGHDT and YYEEEE. V was pared by 6 bases and J by 4 bases, with 10 bases between. The CDR3 consists of 12 residues.

The genes are TRBV29-1 and TRBJ2-7, with D possibly being TRBD1 or TRBD2 (6 bases each). CDR1 is SQVTM and CDR2 is ANQGSEA in the germline V gene. The V end was cut by 5 bases, the J end by 5 bases, with 19 bases between. The CDR3 is 14 amino acids. The DNA of the CDR3 is TGCAGCGTTAGATGGTTGGGGGGCCGGGACGAGCAGTACTTC. Translated, it gives CSVRWLGGRDEQYF.

This clonotype was found many times. J is TRBJ1-1 and V is TRBV5-1, with 7 nucleotides matching TRBD1. Per the germline V gene, CDR1 is SGHRS and CDR2 is YFSETQ. The CDR3 spans 14 residues. Trimming at V came to 6 bases and at J to 0 bases, leaving 5 bases not matched to a gene. This chain's CDR3 is CASKGQSMNTEAFF. The DNA of the CDR3 is TGCGCCAGCAAGGGACAGTCGATGAACACTGAAGCTTTCTTT. The complete variable domain, with remaining parts taken from reference TRBV5-1 and TRBJ1-1, reads KAGVTQTPRYLIKTRGQQVTLSCSPISGHRSVSWYQQTPGQGLQFLFEYFSETQRNKGNFPGRFSGRQFSNSRSEMNVSTLELGDSALYLCASKGQSMNTEAFFGQGTRLTVV.

The chain recombines TRBV15 with TRBJ1-5; no firm D call. Germline-derived CDR1 and CDR2 are LNHNV and YYDKDF (reference sequence). Trimming stripped 8 bases from V and 1 base from J, with 9 bases between. The CDR3 consists of 13 residues. In nucleotides, the CDR3 is TGTGCCACCTACGACGGCAGCAATCAGCCCCAGCATTTT. Its translation: CATYDGSNQPQHF.

CDR3 sequence (DNA): TGCAGTGCTAGCCCCGGGACAGCACCCGGGGATAGCAATCAGCCCCAGCATTTT. It specifies CSASPGTAPGDSNQPQHF. The chain employs TRBV20-1 and TRBJ1-5; TRBD1 aligns across 7 bases. The J segment lost 0 bases and the V segment lost 3 bases, leaving 14 bases of the junction unmatched. CDR3 length equals 18 residues. The germline CDR1 and CDR2 sequences are DFQATT and SNEGSKA (reference sequence).

The chain couples TRBV27 to TRBJ2-7; the match to TRBD1 covers 8 bases. Germline V gene lookup returns CDR1 MNHEY and CDR2 SMNVEV (reference sequence). The CDR3 length is 17 residues. J gave up 2 bases and V 3 bases, and 12 bases lay outside the gene matches. The CDR3 loop reads CASSFVGRTGSPYEQYF. Written as DNA, the CDR3 is TGTGCCAGCAGTTTTGTGGGGAGGACAGGGAGCCCCTACGAGCAGTACTTC.

The chain joins TRBV9 to TRBJ2-6; 8 nucleotides match TRBD1. CDR3 length equals 14 residues. Germline-derived CDR1 and CDR2 are SGDLS and YYNGEE. V lost 4 bases to trimming and J lost 7 bases; unmatched junction nucleotides: 4. CDR3 bases: TGTGCCAGCAGCCCCCAGGGGGCCGCCAACGTCCTGACTTTC. It yields the protein CASSPQGAANVLTF.

The chain uses TRBV15 and TRBJ2-7, with D perhaps TRBD2 (5 bases). CDR3 length equals 14 residues. The V end was cut by 4 bases, the J end by 2 bases, with 12 bases between. Germline CDR1 and CDR2: LNHNV and YYDKDF (reference sequence). CDR3 sequence reads: CATSNERGPYEQYF. CDR3 DNA: TGTGCCACCAGCAACGAACGAGGGCCCTACGAGCAGTACTTC. The whole variable domain, filled in from reference TRBV15 and TRBJ2-7, reads DAMVIQNPRYQVTQFGKPVTLSCSQTLNHNVMYWYQQKSSQAPKLLFHYYDKDFNNEADTPDNFQSRRPNTSFCFLDIRSPGLGDTAMYLCATSNERGPYEQYFGPGTRLTVT.

This clonotype was observed a few times. The V call is TRBV21-1, the J call TRBJ2-7; TRBD1 is the table's D call and was not checked against the DNA. TRBV21-1 is a documented pseudogene. This CDR3 has 18 amino acids. The CDR3 protein is CASHKARTGPYESYEQYF. The CDR3, as DNA: TGTGCCAGCCACAAGGCTAGGACAGGTCCATATGAATCCTACGAGCAGTACTTC.

This clonotype occurred a few times. This rearrangement joins TRBV29-1 to TRBJ2-7; the D call may be TRBD1 or TRBD2 (5 bases each). Deletions cut 2 bases from V and 2 bases from J, with 19 bases between. The V gene's germline CDR1 is SQVTM and CDR2 ANQGSEA. The CDR3 is 16 amino acids. In DNA form, the CDR3 reads TGCAGCGTTGAATTAGTCGGGGCAACCTTTACCTACGAGCAGTACTTC. This translates into CSVELVGATFTYEQYF.

The chain links TRBV6-2 or TRBV6-3 to TRBJ2-5; TRBD2 matches at 14 bases. The germline V gene has CDR1 MNHEY and CDR2 SVGEGT. This CDR3 is built from 20 residues. Germline trimming cut 0 bases from V and 1 base from J; bases unmatched to any gene: 10. For the CDR3, the DNA is TGTGCCAGCAGTTACTCACCGTCGGGACTAGCGGGGGCCTTCCAAGAGACCCAGTACTTC. It yields the protein CASSYSPSGLAGAFQETQYF.

This clonotype showed up just once. The chain recombines TRBV28 with TRBJ2-2; 7 bases are a match to TRBD1. The CDR3 is 16 amino acids. CDR1 and CDR2 from the germline V gene are MDHEN and SYDVKM. The J segment lost 0 bases and the V segment lost 3 bases, leaving 4 bases of the junction unmatched. Here the CDR3 DNA reads TGTGCCAGCAGTTTGGGACAGTACGCGAACACCGGGGAGCTGTTTTTT. Its translation is CASSLGQYANTGELFF.

This CDR3 reads CASSLVWGSGANVLTF. The CDR3 bases are TGTGCCAGCAGTTTAGTTTGGGGATCTGGGGCCAACGTCCTGACTTTC. The gene calls are TRBV12-3 or TRBV12-4 and TRBJ2-6; no clear D. This CDR3 has 16 amino acids. Trimming stripped 1 base from V and 1 base from J, with 8 bases between.

This chain links TRBV30 with TRBJ2-3; TRBD1 matches at 7 bases. This CDR3 is 15 amino acids long. After removal of 5 bases from V and 2 bases from J, the junction contained 10 bases not matched to a gene. Germline V lookup: CDR1 GTSNPN, CDR2 SVGIG (reference sequence). CDR3 in DNA: TGTGCCTGGGAGCGGACAGGCTCTGTCACAGATACGCAGTATTTT. Translated, it gives CAWERTGSVTDTQYF.

Comment on this clonotype: It may be a read error: a sequence one base away is much more abundant. The chain carries TRBV20-1 and TRBJ1-2, with unresolved D. The CDR3 is 12 amino acids. Germline V CDR1 and CDR2: DFQATT, SNEGSKA (reference sequence). Trimming cost V 2 bases and J 4 bases, with 8 bases left between them. The CDR3 is CSARWQAYGYTF. Written as DNA, the CDR3 is TGCAGTGCTAGATGGCAGGCCTATGGCTACACCTTC.

This sequence joins TRBV7-2 and TRBJ1-4; weak D call: TRBD1 (6 bases). V was clipped by 2 bases and J by 6 bases, with 13 bases between them. The CDR3 has 15 amino acids. Germline assignment: CDR1 SGHTA and CDR2 FQGNSA. CDR3 in DNA: TGTGCCAGCAGCTTAATCCAGGGGCCGGATGAAAAACTGTTTTTT. Protein sequence: CASSLIQGPDEKLFF. The full variable domain, completed using reference TRBV7-2 and TRBJ1-4, is GAGVSQSPSNKVTEKGKDVELRCDPISGHTALYWYRQSLGQGLEFLIYFQGNSAPDKSGLPSDRFSAERTGGSVSTLTIQRTQQEDSAVYLCASSLIQGPDEKLFFGSGTQLSVL.

The genes are TRBV29-1 and TRBJ2-7; D might be TRBD1 or TRBD2, each matching 5 bases. This CDR3 region has 13 residues. Germline V gene lookup returns CDR1 SQVTM and CDR2 ANQGSEA. V was trimmed by 3 bases and J by 0 bases, leaving 9 bases between them. In DNA, the CDR3 is TGCAGCGTTGAGGGGACGGCCTCCTACGAGCAGTACTTC. Encoded protein: CSVEGTASYEQYF.